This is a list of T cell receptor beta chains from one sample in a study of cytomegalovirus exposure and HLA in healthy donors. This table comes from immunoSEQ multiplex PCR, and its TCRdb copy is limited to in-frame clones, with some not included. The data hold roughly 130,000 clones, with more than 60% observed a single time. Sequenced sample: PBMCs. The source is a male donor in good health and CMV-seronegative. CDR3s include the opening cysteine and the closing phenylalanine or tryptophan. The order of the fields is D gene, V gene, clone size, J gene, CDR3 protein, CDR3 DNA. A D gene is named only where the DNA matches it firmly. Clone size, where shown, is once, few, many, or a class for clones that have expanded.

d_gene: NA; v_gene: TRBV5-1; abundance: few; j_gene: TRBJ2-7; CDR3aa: CASSLDRYEQYF; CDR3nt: TGCGCCAGCAGCTTGGACAGGTACGAGCAGTACTTC
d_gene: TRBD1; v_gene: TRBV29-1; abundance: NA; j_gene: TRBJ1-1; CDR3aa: CSVVGTGAGEAFF; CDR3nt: TGCAGCGTTGTAGGGACAGGGGCCGGAGAAGCTTTCTTT
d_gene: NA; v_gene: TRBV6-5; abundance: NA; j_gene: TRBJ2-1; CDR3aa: CASSYHPLGGYNEQFF; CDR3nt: TGTGCCAGCAGTTACCATCCCCTAGGGGGTTACAATGAGCAGTTCTTC
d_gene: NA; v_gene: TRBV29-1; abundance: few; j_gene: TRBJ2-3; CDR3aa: CSVGVAGGTDTQYF; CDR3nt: TGCAGCGTTGGTGTGGCAGGGGGCACAGATACGCAGTATTTT
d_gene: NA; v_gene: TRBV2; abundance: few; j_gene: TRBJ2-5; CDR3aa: CASSEGRVQETQYF; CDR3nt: TGTGCCAGCAGTGAGGGCAGAGTTCAAGAGACCCAGTACTTC
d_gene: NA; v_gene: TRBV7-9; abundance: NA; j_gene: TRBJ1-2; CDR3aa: CASSQGGQGGYTF; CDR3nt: TGTGCCAGCAGCCAAGGTGGGCAGGGTGGCTACACCTTC
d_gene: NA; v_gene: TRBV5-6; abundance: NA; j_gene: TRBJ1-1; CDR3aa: CASSLVQGGRAEAFF; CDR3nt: TGTGCCAGCAGCTTGGTACAGGGAGGGAGGGCTGAAGCTTTCTTT
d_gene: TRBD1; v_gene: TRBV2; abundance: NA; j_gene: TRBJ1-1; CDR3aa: CASSGHRGGNTEAFF; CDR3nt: TGTGCCAGCAGTGGGCACAGGGGAGGGAACACTGAAGCTTTCTTT
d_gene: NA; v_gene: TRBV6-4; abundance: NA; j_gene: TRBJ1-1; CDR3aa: CASRYTVNTEAFF; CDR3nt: TGCGCCAGTAGATATACTGTGAACACTGAAGCTTTCTTT
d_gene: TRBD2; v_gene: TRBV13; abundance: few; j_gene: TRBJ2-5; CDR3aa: CASSPRLAGGQETQYF; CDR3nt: TGTGCCAGCAGCCCTAGACTAGCGGGGGGCCAAGAGACCCAGTACTTC
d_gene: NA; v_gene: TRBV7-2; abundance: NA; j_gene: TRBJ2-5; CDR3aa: CASSLVGARVIPETQYF; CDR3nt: TGTGCCAGCAGCCTAGTGGGGGCCAGGGTCATCCCAGAGACCCAGTACTTC
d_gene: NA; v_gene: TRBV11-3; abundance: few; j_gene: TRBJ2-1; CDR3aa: CASSLEGGEQFF; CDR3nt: TGTGCCAGCAGCTTAGAGGGGGGTGAGCAGTTCTTC
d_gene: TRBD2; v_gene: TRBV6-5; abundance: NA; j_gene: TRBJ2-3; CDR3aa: CASRLGGGTDTQYF; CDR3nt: TGTGCCAGCAGGCTCGGGGGGGGGACAGATACGCAGTATTTT
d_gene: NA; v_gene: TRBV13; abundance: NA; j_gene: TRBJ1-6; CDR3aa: CASSYAMTGFSSYNSPLHF; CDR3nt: TGTGCCAGCAGCTACGCGATGACAGGCTTTAGCTCCTATAATTCACCCCTCCACTTT
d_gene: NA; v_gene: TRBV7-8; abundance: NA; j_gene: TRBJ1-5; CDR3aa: CASSPRARGPISNQPQHF; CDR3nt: TGTGCCAGCAGCCCCCGGGCGCGGGGCCCTATAAGCAATCAGCCCCAGCATTTT
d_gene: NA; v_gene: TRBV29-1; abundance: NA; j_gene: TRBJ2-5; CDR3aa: CSAKLGSQETQYF; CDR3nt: TGCAGCGCCAAACTAGGGAGCCAAGAGACCCAGTACTTC